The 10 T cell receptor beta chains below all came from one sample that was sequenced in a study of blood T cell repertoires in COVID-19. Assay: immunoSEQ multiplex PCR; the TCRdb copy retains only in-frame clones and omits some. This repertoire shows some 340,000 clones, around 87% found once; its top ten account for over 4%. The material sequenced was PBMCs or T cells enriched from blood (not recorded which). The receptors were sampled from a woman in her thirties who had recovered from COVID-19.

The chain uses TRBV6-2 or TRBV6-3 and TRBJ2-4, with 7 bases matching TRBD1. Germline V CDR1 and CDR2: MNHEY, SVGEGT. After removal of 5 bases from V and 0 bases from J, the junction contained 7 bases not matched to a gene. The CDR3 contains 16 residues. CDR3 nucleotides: TGTGCCAGCAGTAAAACAGGGGACGGAGCCAAAAACATTCAGTACTTC. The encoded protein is CASSKTGDGAKNIQYF.

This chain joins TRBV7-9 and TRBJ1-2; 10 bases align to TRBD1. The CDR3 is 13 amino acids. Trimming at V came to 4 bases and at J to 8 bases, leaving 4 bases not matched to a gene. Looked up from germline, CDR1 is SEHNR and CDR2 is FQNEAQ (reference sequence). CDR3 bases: TGTGCCAGCAGCTCGGGACAGGGGCCGGGCTACACCTTC. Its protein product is CASSSGQGPGYTF. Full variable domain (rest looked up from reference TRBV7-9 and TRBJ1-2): DTGVSQNPRHKITKRGQNVTFRCDPISEHNRLYWYRQTLGQGPEFLTYFQNEAQLEKSRLLSDRFSAERPKGSFSTLEIQRTEQGDSAMYLCASSSGQGPGYTFGSGTRLTVV.

CDR3 region: CASSPSGSGGAGETQYF. DNA of the CDR3: TGTGCCAGCAGCCCTAGCGGTAGCGGGGGGGCCGGAGAGACCCAGTACTTC. V and J are TRBV7-2 and TRBJ2-5; TRBD2 matches at 11 bases. CDR1 SGHTA and CDR2 FQGNSA come from the germline V gene. Unmatched junction bases numbered 12, after V lost 5 bases and J lost 4 bases. This CDR3 contains 17 residues. Variable domain in full (rest from reference TRBV7-2 and TRBJ2-5): GAGVSQSPSNKVTEKGKDVELRCDPISGHTALYWYRQSLGQGLEFLIYFQGNSAPDKSGLPSDRFSAERTGGSVSTLTIQRTQQEDSAVYLCASSPSGSGGAGETQYFGPGTRLLVL.

CDR3 sequence: CASSHPPARGAGNIQYF. For the CDR3, the DNA is TGCGCCAGCAGCCATCCCCCCGCCCGGGGGGCCGGAAACATTCAGTACTTC. The chain uses TRBV4-1 and TRBJ2-4; D is possibly TRBD2 (7 bases). The ends were cut back, 3 bases at V and 6 bases at J, with 21 bases in the middle. CDR3 length: 17 residues. From germline, CDR1 is MGHRA and CDR2 YSYEKL.

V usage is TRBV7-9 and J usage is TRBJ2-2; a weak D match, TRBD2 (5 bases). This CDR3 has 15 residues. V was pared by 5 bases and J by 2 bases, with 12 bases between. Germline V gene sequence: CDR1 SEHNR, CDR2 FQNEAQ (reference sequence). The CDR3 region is CASSHPGRNTGELFF. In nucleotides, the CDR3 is TGTGCCAGCAGCCACCCGGGGAGAAACACCGGGGAGCTGTTTTTT.

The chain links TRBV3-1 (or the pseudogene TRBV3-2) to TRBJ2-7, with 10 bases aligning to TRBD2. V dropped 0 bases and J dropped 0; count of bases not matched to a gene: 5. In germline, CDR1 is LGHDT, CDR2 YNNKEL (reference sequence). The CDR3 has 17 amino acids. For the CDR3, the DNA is TGTGCCAGCAGCCAAGATGGGCTAGCGGGGGCCTCCTACGAGCAGTACTTC. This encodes CASSQDGLAGASYEQYF.

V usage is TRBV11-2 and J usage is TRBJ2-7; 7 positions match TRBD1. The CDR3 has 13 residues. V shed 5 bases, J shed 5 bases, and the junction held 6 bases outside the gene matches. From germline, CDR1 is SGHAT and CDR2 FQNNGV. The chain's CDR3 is CASSTNTGDEQYF. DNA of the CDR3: TGTGCCAGCAGCACAAATACAGGGGACGAGCAGTACTTC. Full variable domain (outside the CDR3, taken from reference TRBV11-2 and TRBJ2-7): EAGVAQSPRYKIIEKRQSVAFWCNPISGHATLYWYQQILGQGPKLLIQFQNNGVVDDSQLPKDRFSAERLKGVDSTLKIQPAKLEDSAVYLCASSTNTGDEQYFGPGTRLTVT.

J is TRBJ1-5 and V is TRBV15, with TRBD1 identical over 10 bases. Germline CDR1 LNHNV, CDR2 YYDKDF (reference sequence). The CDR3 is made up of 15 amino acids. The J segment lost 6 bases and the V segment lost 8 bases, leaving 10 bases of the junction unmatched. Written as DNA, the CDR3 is TGTGCCACCGGCGGCCGCGGGACAGGGGTTCAGCCCCAGCATTTT. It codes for CATGGRGTGVQPQHF.

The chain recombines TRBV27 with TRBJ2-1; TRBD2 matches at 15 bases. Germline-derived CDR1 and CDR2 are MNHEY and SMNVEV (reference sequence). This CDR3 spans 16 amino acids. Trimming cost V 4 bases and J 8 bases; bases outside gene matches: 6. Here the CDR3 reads CASSWGLAGGHDEQFF. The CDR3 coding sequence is TGTGCCAGCAGTTGGGGACTAGCGGGGGGACACGATGAGCAGTTCTTC.

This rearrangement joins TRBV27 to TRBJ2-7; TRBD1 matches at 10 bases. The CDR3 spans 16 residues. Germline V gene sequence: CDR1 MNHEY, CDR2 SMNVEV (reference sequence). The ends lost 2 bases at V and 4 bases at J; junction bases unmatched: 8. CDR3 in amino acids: CASSLGYRQGAYEQYF. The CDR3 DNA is TGTGCCAGCAGTTTAGGGTACCGACAGGGGGCATACGAGCAGTACTTC.